This T cell receptor (beta chain) stems from a study of shared clonotypes between healthy human individuals. V shed 1 base and J shed 11 bases, with 11 bases lying between them. The CDR3 consists of 13 residues. From germline, CDR1 is LNHNV and CDR2 YYDKDF (reference sequence). Data came from immunoSEQ multiplex PCR; TCRdb stores just in-frame clones and leaves some out. The sample includes 450,000 to 500,000 clones, around 85% of them seen just once. Sample: PBMCs. The chain is built from TRBV15 and TRBJ1-4, with D tentatively TRBD1 (5 bases). This clonotype was sampled from a woman aged 40 to 50 in good health. Some clones in this sample may be carry-over from other donors' samples. The CDR3 protein is CATSRGGDEKLFF. As DNA, the CDR3 is TGTGCCACCAGCAGAGGGGGGGACGAGAAACTGTTTTTT.